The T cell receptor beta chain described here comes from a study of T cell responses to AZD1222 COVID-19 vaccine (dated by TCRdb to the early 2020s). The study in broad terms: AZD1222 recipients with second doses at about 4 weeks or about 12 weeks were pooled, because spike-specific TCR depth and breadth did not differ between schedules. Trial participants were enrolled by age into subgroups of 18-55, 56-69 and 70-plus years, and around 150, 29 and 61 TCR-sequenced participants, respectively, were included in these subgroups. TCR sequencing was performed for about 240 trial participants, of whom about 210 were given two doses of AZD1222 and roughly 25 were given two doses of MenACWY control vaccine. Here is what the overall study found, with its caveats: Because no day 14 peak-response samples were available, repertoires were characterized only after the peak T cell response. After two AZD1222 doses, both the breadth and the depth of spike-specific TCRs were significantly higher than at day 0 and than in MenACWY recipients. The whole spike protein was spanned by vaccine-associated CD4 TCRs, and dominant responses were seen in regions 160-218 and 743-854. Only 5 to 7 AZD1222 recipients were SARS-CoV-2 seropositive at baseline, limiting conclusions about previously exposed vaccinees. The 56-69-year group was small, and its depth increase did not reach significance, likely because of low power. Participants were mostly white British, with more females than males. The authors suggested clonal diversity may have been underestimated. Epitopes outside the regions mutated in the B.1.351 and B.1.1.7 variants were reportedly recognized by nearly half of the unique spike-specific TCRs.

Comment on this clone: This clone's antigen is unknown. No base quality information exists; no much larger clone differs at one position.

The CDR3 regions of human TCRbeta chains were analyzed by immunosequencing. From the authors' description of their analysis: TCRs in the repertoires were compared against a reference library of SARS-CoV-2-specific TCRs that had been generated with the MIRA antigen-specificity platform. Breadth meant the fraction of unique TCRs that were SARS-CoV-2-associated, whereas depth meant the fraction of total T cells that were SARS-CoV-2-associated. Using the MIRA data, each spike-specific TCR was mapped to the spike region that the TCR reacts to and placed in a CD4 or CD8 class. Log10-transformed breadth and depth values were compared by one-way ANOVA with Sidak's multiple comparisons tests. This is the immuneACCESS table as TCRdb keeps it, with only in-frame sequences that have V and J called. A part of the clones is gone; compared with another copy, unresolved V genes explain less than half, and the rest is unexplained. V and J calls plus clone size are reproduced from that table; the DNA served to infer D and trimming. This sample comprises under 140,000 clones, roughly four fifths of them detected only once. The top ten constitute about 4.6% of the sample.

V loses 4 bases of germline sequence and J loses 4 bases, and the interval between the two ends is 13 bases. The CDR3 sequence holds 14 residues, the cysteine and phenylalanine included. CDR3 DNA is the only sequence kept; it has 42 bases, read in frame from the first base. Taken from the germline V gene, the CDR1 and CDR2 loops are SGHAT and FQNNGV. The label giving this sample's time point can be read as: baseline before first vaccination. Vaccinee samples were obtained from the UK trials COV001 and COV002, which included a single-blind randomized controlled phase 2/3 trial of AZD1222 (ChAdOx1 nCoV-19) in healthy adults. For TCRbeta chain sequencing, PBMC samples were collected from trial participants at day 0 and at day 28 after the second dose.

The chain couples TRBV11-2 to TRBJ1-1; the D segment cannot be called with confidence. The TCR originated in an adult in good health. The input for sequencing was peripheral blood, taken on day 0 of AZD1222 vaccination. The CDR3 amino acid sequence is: CASSSRGDTTEAFF. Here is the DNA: TGTGCCAGCAGCTCCCGGGGTGATACCACTGAAGCTTTCTTT.